A selection of T cell receptor beta chains follows, all from one sample in a study of blood T cell repertoires in COVID-19. Sequencing was performed with immunoSEQ multiplex PCR; in TCRdb, only in-frame clones are kept and a portion is missing. The sample lists roughly 62,000 clones, roughly four fifths occurring once. The sequencing input was peripheral blood. These receptors originate from a man between 60 and 75 years old with acute or convalescent COVID-19. Both conserved end residues are part of each CDR3. Fields, in order: V gene, CDR3 protein.

V: TRBV21-1; CDR3: CASSIQGPYYNEQFF
V: TRBV5-6; CDR3: CASSPGQGGQETQYF
V: TRBV7-3; CDR3: CASSMGGTEAFF
V: TRBV30; CDR3: CAWRQHGSTSGFAAYNEQFF
V: TRBV6-1; CDR3: CASSEAPRGVNQPQHF
V: TRBV6-5; CDR3: CASSSPPRGNTEAFF
V: TRBV5-4; CDR3: CASSLSREKVRELFF
V: TRBV7-9; CDR3: CASSLGGTYEQYF
V: TRBV10-3; CDR3: CAISDLGQADRLYGYTF
V: TRBV28; CDR3: CASSLGLNYGYTF
V: TRBV30; CDR3: CAWSVGGTGSTIYF
V: TRBV3-1/TRBV3-2; CDR3: CASSQRGATGELFF
V: TRBV7-9; CDR3: CASTISGRAPYEQYF
V: TRBV7-2; CDR3: CASANSGRAEDTQYF
V: TRBV19; CDR3: CASSEGTVYQPQHF
V: TRBV14; CDR3: CASSQEWGRTTGGLVNTEAFF
V: TRBV7-2; CDR3: CASSLVALGSGRANEQFF
V: TRBV27; CDR3: CASAGTSGINEQFF
V: TRBV13; CDR3: CASSPGQGLAKNIQYF
V: TRBV5-4; CDR3: CASSPKKQGAAEAFF
V: TRBV4-2; CDR3: CASSQDSVSYEQYF
V: TRBV6-5; CDR3: CASSYSRTSGRETQYF
V: TRBV4-1; CDR3: CASSQGSSYNEQFF
V: TRBV29-1; CDR3: CSVEWDRATSGRVGDTQYF
V: TRBV2; CDR3: CASIKDRGRETQYF
V: TRBV19; CDR3: CASSSLDSYEQYF
V: TRBV2; CDR3: CASSDGGGRGETQYF
V: TRBV3-1/TRBV3-2; CDR3: CASSQVERNEQFF
V: TRBV5-1; CDR3: CASSFLAGAYNEQFF
V: TRBV19; CDR3: CASSIQRGTEAFF
V: TRBV29-1; CDR3: CSVEDFGSQGGYGYTF
V: TRBV29-1; CDR3: CSVEGSRGSYEQYF
V: TRBV3-1/TRBV3-2; CDR3: CASSQVRGTGELFF
V: TRBV6-5; CDR3: CASRRDREETQYF
V: TRBV2; CDR3: CASSEANAGYEKLFF
V: TRBV2; CDR3: CASTGSISNEQFF
V: TRBV5-6; CDR3: CASSLWGTSESETQYF
V: TRBV2; CDR3: CASSRGQGRGYTF
V: TRBV3-1/TRBV3-2; CDR3: CASSLSGYEQYF
V: TRBV2; CDR3: CASRAGTGRSYEQYF
V: TRBV4-1; CDR3: CASSLNRDTGELFF
V: TRBV9; CDR3: CASSVAADRDHGYTF
V: TRBV6-5; CDR3: CASTVAGAQGNIQYF
V: TRBV5-1; CDR3: CASSFWTSDGTGELFF
V: TRBV4-1; CDR3: CASSQVSGRSSYEQYF
V: TRBV4-1; CDR3: CASSQPGATNEKLFF
V: TRBV7-8; CDR3: CASSYDRGSFNEQFF
V: TRBV11-2; CDR3: CASSPPGQGVEQYF
V: TRBV19; CDR3: CASTWGRASTDTQYF
V: TRBV7-2; CDR3: CASSLVFFSGTYNEQFF